This TCR beta chain was captured by sequencing in a study of OX40 agonist ivuxolimab in advanced cancers. Study-wide findings and caveats: Patients who responded partially at 0.1-3.0 mg/kg showed clonal expansion ranking among the lowest. Averaging showed that CD8+ T cells had more expanded clones than CD4+ did. At 0.1 to 3.0 mg/kg and by week 6, clonal expansion occurred in CD4+ and CD8+ blood T cells.

Per germline, CDR1 SGHTA and CDR2 FQGNSA. V trimming: 1 base; J trimming: 0 bases; junction bases outside the gene matches: 5. The length of the CDR3 is 17 residues. In the case of this clone: Its cognate antigen is unknown.

Using immunoSEQ multiplex PCR, the repertoire was profiled, and TCRdb retains in-frame clones only, with some absent. This sample has 30,000 to 40,000 clones, with 70% to 85% found just once. This material consisted of CD4+ or CD8+ T cells sorted from blood, taken in a trial of the OX40 agonist ivuxolimab. The chain employs TRBV7-2 and TRBJ1-1; 10 bases match TRBD1. The TCR comes from an adult with an advanced solid tumor such as melanoma, head and neck, liver or kidney cancer. CDR3 nucleotide sequence: TGTGCCAGCAGCTTAGGAGGGACAGGGGACTTGAACACTGAAGCTTTCTTT. Translation: CASSLGGTGDLNTEAFF. Full variable domain (rest looked up from reference TRBV7-2 and TRBJ1-1): GAGVSQSPSNKVTEKGKDVELRCDPISGHTALYWYRQSLGQGLEFLIYFQGNSAPDKSGLPSDRFSAERTGGSVSTLTIQRTQQEDSAVYLCASSLGGTGDLNTEAFFGQGTRLTVV.